A selection of T cell receptor beta chains follows, all from one sample in a study of blood T cell repertoires in COVID-19. Using immunoSEQ multiplex PCR, the repertoire was profiled, and TCRdb retains in-frame clones only, with some absent. The data show more than 95,000 clones, over 80% seen once. Sequenced sample: peripheral blood. All receptors come from a man older than 75 with acute or convalescent COVID-19. CDR3s include the opening cysteine and the closing phenylalanine or tryptophan. A D gene is named only where the DNA matches it firmly. Only some rows state a clone size, as once, few, many or a class for expanded clones.

J gene | V gene | D gene | CDR3 length | clone size | CDR3 protein | CDR3 DNA
TRBJ1-4 | TRBV2 | NA | 16 | few | CASSRTVGIQGGKLFF | TGTGCCAGCAGTAGGACAGTGGGGATCCAAGGCGGAAAACTGTTTTTT
TRBJ1-2 | TRBV7-8 | TRBD1 | 17 | NA | CASSPPGQPSINYGYTF | TGTGCCAGCAGCCCTCCGGGACAGCCGAGCATTAACTATGGCTACACCTTC
TRBJ1-5 | TRBV7-2 | NA | 14 | few | CASSLVRVNQPQHF | TGTGCCAGCAGCTTAGTCAGGGTAAATCAGCCCCAGCATTTT
TRBJ1-3 | TRBV7-6 | NA | 16 | NA | CASSSHSLGSGNTIYF | TGTGCCAGCAGCTCGCACTCCCTCGGTTCGGGAAACACCATATATTTT
TRBJ1-4 | TRBV2 | TRBD1 | 14 | NA | CASSVGGAGEKLFF | TGTGCCAGCAGTGTAGGGGGCGCGGGTGAAAAACTGTTTTTT
TRBJ2-3 | TRBV24-1 | NA | 15 | NA | CATSSPRGVTDTQYF | TGTGCCACCAGTAGTCCCCGAGGAGTCACAGATACGCAGTATTTT
TRBJ1-6 | TRBV7-2 | NA | 16 | NA | CASSGGGRNRNSPLHF | TGTGCCAGCAGCGGTGGGGGCAGGAATCGTAATTCACCCCTCCACTTT
TRBJ1-2 | TRBV7-2 | TRBD1 | 13 | once | CASSPPGQGGYTF | TGTGCCAGCAGCCCCCCGGGACAGGGAGGCTACACCTTC
TRBJ1-1 | TRBV10-3 | TRBD1 | 15 | NA | CAISDAGTANTEAFF | TGTGCCATCAGTGACGCCGGGACAGCGAACACTGAAGCTTTCTTT
TRBJ1-4 | TRBV5-1 | NA | 15 | NA | CASSRVGATNEKLFF | TGCGCCAGCAGCCGGGTAGGCGCAACTAATGAAAAACTGTTTTTT
TRBJ2-1 | TRBV19 | TRBD2 | 13 | NA | CATTGTSFNEQFF | TGTGCCACCACCGGGACTAGCTTCAATGAGCAGTTCTTC
TRBJ2-7 | TRBV10-2 | TRBD2 | 14 | few | CASSEKRLAVEQYF | TGCGCCAGCAGTGAGAAAAGGCTAGCGGTCGAGCAGTACTTC
TRBJ2-7 | TRBV5-1 | NA | 13 | NA | CASRPGQHYEQYF | TGCGCCAGCAGGCCCGGACAGCACTACGAGCAGTACTTC
TRBJ1-2 | TRBV7-2 | NA | 13 | NA | CASSLDSLYGYTF | TGTGCCAGCAGCCTAGACAGTTTATACGGCTACACCTTC
TRBJ2-7 | TRBV28 | NA | 15 | NA | CASRPQQGGAYEQYF | TGTGCCAGCAGGCCTCAGCAGGGGGGTGCCTACGAGCAGTACTTC
TRBJ2-3 | TRBV5-6 | NA | 16 | NA | CASSFRGHTSTDTQYF | TGTGCCAGCAGCTTTCGTGGGCACACCAGCACAGATACGCAGTATTTT
TRBJ1-1 | TRBV18 | TRBD1 | 15 | NA | CASSPDRQMNTEAFF | TGTGCCAGCTCACCGGACAGGCAAATGAACACTGAAGCTTTCTTT
TRBJ2-7 | TRBV7-9 | NA | 13 | few | CASSWTDSYEQYF | TGTGCCAGCAGCTGGACAGACTCCTACGAGCAGTACTTC
TRBJ2-7 | TRBV6-2/TRBV6-3 | NA | 13 | NA | CASSYSPSFEQYF | TGTGCCAGCAGTTACTCACCTAGCTTCGAGCAGTACTTC
TRBJ1-1 | TRBV7-2 | TRBD1 | 16 | NA | CASSPPTGALNTEAFF | TGTGCCAGCAGCCCCCCGACAGGGGCCTTGAACACTGAAGCTTTCTTT
TRBJ2-7 | TRBV5-1 | NA | 14 | NA | CASSQPTGPDEQYF | TGCGCCAGCAGCCAACCAACAGGGCCGGACGAGCAGTACTTC
TRBJ2-5 | TRBV18 | TRBD1 | 20 | once | CASSRISPGGNLGTQETQYF | TGTGCCAGCTCACGCATTTCTCCAGGGGGCAATTTGGGGACCCAAGAGACCCAGTACTTC